This T cell receptor beta chain was sequenced during a study of blood T cells in healthy people across ages. Combining a sample-barcoded 5' primer with a J-beta primer mix, a second PCR ran for about 6 to 12 cycles. TCRdb fed the 5' RACE reads into MiXCR, producing one record per CDR3 protein. The sample shows 650,000 or so distinct CDR3 sequences, over 40% of them seen only once. The CDR3 contains 13 residues. The V end lost 3 bases, the J end lost 9 bases, and 9 bases lay between the germline ends. The germline V gene has CDR1 ENHRY and CDR2 SYGVKD. Sequencing was carried out using blood. This TCR was sampled from a woman older than 75 in good health. The chain couples TRBV10-3 to TRBJ1-6; D is undetermined. CDR3: CAISEFPGSPLHF. The CDR3 nucleotides read TGTGCCATCAGTGAATTCCCCGGTTCACCCCTCCACTTT.